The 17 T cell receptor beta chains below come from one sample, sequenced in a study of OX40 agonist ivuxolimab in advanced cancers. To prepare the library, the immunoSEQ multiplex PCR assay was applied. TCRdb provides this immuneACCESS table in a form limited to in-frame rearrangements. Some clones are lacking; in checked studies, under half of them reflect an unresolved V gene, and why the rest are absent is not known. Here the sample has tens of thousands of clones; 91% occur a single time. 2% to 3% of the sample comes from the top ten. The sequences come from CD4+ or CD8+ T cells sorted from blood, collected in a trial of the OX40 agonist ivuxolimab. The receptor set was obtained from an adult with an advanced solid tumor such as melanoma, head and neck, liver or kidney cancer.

CDR3 nucleotides: TGTGCCAGCAGCCTGCTAGCGCCCGGGGAGCTGTTTTTT. This codes for CASSLLAPGELFF. The V call is TRBV14, the J call TRBJ2-2, with D tentatively TRBD2 (6 bases). V lost 4 bases to trimming and J lost 6 bases, with 9 bases between them. The germline gives CDR1 SGHDN, CDR2 FVKESK. The CDR3 runs to 13 residues.

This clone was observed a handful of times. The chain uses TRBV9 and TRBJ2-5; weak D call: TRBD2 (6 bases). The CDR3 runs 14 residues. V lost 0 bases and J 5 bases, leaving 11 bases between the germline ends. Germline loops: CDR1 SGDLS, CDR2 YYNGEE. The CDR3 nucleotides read TGTGCCAGCAGCGTAGGAAGTGGAGGGGAGACCCAGTACTTC. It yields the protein CASSVGSGGETQYF. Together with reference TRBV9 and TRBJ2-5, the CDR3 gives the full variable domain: DSGVTQTPKHLITATGQRVTLRCSPRSGDLSVYWYQQSLDQGLQFLIQYYNGEERAKGNILERFSAQQFPDLHSELNLSSLELGDSALYFCASSVGSGGETQYFGPGTRLLVL.

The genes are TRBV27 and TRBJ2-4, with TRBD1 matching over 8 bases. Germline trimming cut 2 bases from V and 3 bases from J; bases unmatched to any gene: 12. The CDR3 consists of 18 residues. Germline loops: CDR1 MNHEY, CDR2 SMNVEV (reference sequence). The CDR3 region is CASSLGADRERDKNIQYF. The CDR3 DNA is TGTGCCAGCAGTTTAGGGGCGGACAGGGAACGGGACAAAAACATTCAGTACTTC.

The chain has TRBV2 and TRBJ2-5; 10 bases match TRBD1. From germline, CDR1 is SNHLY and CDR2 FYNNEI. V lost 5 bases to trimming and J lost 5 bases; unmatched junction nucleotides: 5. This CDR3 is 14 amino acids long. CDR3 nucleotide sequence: TGTGCCAGCAGTAGACCGGGACAGGGGGAGACCCAGTACTTC. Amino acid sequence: CASSRPGQGETQYF. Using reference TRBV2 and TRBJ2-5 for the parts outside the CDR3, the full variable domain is EPEVTQTPSHQVTQMGQEVILRCVPISNHLYFYWYRQILGQKVEFLVSFYNNEISEKSEIFDDQFSVERPDGSNFTLKIRSTKLEDSAMYFCASSRPGQGETQYFGPGTRLLVL.

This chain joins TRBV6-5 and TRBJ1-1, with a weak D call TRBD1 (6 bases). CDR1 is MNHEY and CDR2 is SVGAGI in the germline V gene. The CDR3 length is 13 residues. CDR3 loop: CVASGVVNTEAFF. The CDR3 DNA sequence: TGTGTCGCGTCAGGGGTAGTGAACACTGAAGCTTTCTTT.

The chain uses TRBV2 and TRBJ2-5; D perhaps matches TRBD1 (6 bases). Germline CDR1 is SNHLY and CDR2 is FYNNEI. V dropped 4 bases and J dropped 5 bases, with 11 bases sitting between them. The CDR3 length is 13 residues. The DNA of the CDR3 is TGTGCCAGCAGTGGGGAACAGGGTGAGACCCAGTACTTC. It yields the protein CASSGEQGETQYF.

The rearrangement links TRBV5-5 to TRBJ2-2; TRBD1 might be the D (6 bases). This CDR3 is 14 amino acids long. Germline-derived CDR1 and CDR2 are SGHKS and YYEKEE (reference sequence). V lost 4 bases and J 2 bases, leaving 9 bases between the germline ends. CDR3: CASSMTGNTGELFF. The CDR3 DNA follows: TGTGCCAGCAGCATGACAGGAAACACCGGGGAGCTGTTTTTT.

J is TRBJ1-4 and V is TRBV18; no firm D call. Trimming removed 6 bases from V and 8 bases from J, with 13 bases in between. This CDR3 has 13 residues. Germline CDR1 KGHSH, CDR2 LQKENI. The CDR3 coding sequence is TGTGCCAGCTCCCCCCCCTCATCGGAAAAACTGTTTTTT. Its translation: CASSPPSSEKLFF.

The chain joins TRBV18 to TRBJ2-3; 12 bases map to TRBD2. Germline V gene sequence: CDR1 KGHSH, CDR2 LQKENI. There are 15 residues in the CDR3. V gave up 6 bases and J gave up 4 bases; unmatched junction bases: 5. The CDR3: CASSLAGGPSDTQYF. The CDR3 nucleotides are TGTGCCAGCTCGCTAGCGGGAGGGCCATCAGATACGCAGTATTTT.

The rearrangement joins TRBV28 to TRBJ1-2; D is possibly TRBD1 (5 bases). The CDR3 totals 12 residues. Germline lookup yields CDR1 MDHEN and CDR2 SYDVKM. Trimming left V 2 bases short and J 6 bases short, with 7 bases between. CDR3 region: CASSLARDGYTF. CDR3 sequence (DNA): TGTGCCAGCAGTTTAGCCAGGGATGGCTACACCTTC.

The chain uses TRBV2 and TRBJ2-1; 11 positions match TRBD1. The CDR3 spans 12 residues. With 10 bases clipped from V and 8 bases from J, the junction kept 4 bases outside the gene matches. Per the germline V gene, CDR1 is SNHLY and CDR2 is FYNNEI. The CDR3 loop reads CATGTGGYEQFF. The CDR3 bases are TGTGCCACCGGGACAGGGGGGTATGAGCAGTTCTTC.

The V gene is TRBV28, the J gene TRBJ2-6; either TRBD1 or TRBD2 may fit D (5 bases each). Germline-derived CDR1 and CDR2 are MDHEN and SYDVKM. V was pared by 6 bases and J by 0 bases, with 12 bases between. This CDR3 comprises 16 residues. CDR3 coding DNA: TGTGCCAGCAGGGGACGCACGGCCTCTGGGGCCAACGTCCTGACTTTC. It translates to CASRGRTASGANVLTF.

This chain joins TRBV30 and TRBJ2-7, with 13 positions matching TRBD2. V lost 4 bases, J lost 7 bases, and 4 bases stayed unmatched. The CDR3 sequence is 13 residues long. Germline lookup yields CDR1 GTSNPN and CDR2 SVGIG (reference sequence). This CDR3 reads CAWKGLAGVEQYF. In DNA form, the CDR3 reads TGTGCCTGGAAAGGACTAGCGGGAGTGGAGCAGTACTTC.

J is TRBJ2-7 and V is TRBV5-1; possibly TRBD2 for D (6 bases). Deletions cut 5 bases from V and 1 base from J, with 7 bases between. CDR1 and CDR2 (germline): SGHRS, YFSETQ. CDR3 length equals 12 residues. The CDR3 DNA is TGCGCCAGCAGGGCGGGGTCCTACGAGCAGTACTTC. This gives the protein CASRAGSYEQYF.

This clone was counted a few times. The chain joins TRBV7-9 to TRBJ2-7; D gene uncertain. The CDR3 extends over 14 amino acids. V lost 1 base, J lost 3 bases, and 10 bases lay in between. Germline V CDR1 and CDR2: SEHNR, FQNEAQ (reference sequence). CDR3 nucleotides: TGTGCCAGCAGCTTAGGAACCCAGCGCTACGAGCAGTACTTC. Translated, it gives CASSLGTQRYEQYF.

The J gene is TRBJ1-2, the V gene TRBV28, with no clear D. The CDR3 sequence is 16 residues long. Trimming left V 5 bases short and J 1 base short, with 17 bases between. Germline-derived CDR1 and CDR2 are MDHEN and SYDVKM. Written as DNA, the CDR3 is TGTGCCAGCAGTCTCCCCCCCGGGGATCTTAACTATGGCTACACCTTC. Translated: CASSLPPGDLNYGYTF.

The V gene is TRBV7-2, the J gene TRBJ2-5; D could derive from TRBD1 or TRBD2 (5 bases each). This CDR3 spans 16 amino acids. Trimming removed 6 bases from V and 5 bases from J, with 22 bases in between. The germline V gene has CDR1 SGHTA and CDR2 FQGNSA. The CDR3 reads CASSSRLRTWGETQYF. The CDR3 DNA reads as TGTGCCAGCAGTTCTAGGTTGCGGACCTGGGGGGAGACCCAGTACTTC. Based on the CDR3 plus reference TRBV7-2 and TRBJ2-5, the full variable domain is GAGVSQSPSNKVTEKGKDVELRCDPISGHTALYWYRQSLGQGLEFLIYFQGNSAPDKSGLPSDRFSAERTGGSVSTLTIQRTQQEDSAVYLCASSSRLRTWGETQYFGPGTRLLVL.